Below are 28 T cell receptor beta chains sequenced from a single sample in a study. MiXCR, applied by TCRdb to the 5' RACE reads, yields one record per CDR3 protein. The data show some 62,000 distinct CDR3 sequences, 22% seen once. Sequenced sample: memory CD4+ T cells sorted from a lymph node. Indicated subset: memory CD4+ T cells, CD4+CD45RO+CD25-. Every receptor here comes from a female donor with breast cancer.

This clonotype came up a few times. The rearrangement uses TRBV5-1 and TRBJ1-4, with 10 bases fitting TRBD1. CDR1 and CDR2 (germline): SGHRS, YFSETQ. With V trimmed by 4 bases and J by 7 bases, 10 bases remained unmatched. CDR3 length: 16 amino acids. In DNA, the CDR3 is TGCGCCAGCAGCACGGACAGGGGGAGTCTTGGTGAAAAACTGTTTTTT. This encodes CASSTDRGSLGEKLFF.

This rearrangement joins TRBV7-9 to TRBJ1-1, with 8 bases that match TRBD1. This CDR3 has 16 amino acids. V gave up 7 bases and J gave up 4 bases; unmatched junction bases: 14. The germline V gene encodes CDR1 SEHNR and CDR2 FQNEAQ (reference sequence). CDR3 amino acids: CASNTWQGAGSTEAFF. The CDR3, as DNA: TGTGCCAGCAACACCTGGCAGGGGGCGGGTAGCACTGAAGCTTTCTTT.

The V and J genes are TRBV6-1 and TRBJ1-1; no definite D call. Germline CDR1 MNHNS, CDR2 SASEGT. V lost 2 bases to trimming and J lost 1 base, with 8 bases between them. This CDR3 has 14 residues. CDR3 DNA: TGTGCCAGCAGTGAATTCTGGGAGAACACTGAAGCTTTCTTT. Translating it yields CASSEFWENTEAFF.

This clonotype was seen at least ten times. Here the CDR3 reads CATSEPERESYNEQFF. Here the CDR3 DNA reads TGTGCCACCAGTGAACCAGAGCGGGAGTCCTACAATGAGCAGTTCTTC. The genes are TRBV24-1 and TRBJ2-1; 8 bases agree with TRBD2. Germline loops: CDR1 KGHDR, CDR2 SFDVKD. V trimming: 4 bases; J trimming: 1 base; junction bases outside the gene matches: 5. This CDR3 has 16 residues.

In its sample, this clonotype was seen a few times. Because the CDR3 is missing its conserved closing phenylalanine or tryptophan, this is likely a read error. The chain is built from TRBV3-1 and TRBJ2-3; a possible D gene is TRBD2 (5 bases). This CDR3 region has 14 residues. V lost 3 bases to trimming and J lost 1 base, with 8 bases between them. Germline CDR1 LGHDT, CDR2 YNNKEL (reference sequence). The CDR3 reads CASSHFSGTDTQYS. The CDR3, as DNA: TGTGCCAGCAGCCATTTTAGCGGCACAGATACGCAGTATTCT.

In this sample, this clonotype turned up many times. DNA of the CDR3: TGCGCCAGCAGCTTGGATAGGGGGGAGCAGTTCTTC. This gives the protein CASSLDRGEQFF. The rearrangement links TRBV5-1 to TRBJ2-1, with D possibly matching TRBD1 (6 bases). V was trimmed by 0 bases and J by 10 bases, leaving 8 bases between them. The CDR3 runs to 12 residues. Germline CDR1 is SGHRS and CDR2 is YFSETQ.

The genes are TRBV29-1 and TRBJ2-4; D possibly corresponds to TRBD1 (5 bases). The ends were cut back, 7 bases at V and 5 bases at J, with 15 bases in the middle. Germline CDR1 reads SQVTM; CDR2 reads ANQGSEA. This CDR3 has 13 residues. The CDR3 DNA follows: TGCAGCGGGATTCAGGGTATCCAAAACATTCAGTACTTC. This codes for CSGIQGIQNIQYF.

The V gene is TRBV9, the J gene TRBJ1-2; tentative D call: TRBD1 (5 bases). There are 15 residues in the CDR3. From germline, CDR1 is SGDLS and CDR2 YYNGEE. The V end was cut by 2 bases, the J end by 5 bases, with 16 bases between. CDR3 coding DNA: TGTGCCAGCAGCGTTTCTGGGGACTCGTCTTATGGCTACACCTTC. This encodes CASSVSGDSSYGYTF.

This chain joins TRBV10-3 and TRBJ2-2; 9 nucleotides agree with TRBD1. The germline CDR1 and CDR2 sequences are ENHRY and SYGVKD. J lost 5 bases, V lost 10 bases, and 8 bases had no gene match. CDR3 length: 14 residues. The CDR3 coding sequence is TGTGCCACCAGCCCACAGGGGGCGACCGGGGAGCTGTTTTTT. This codes for CATSPQGATGELFF.

The V gene is TRBV12-3 or TRBV12-4, the J gene TRBJ2-6, with D possibly TRBD2 on 5 matching bases. The CDR3 is 15 residues long. Trimming removed 4 bases from V and 0 bases from J, with 7 bases in between. The CDR3 loop is CASSSRASGANVLTF. The CDR3 DNA sequence: TGTGCCAGCAGTTCGAGGGCCTCTGGGGCCAACGTCCTGACTTTC.

This chain links TRBV28 with TRBJ1-2; D not resolved. V gave up 3 bases and J gave up 8 bases, with 10 bases separating them. This CDR3 comprises 12 residues. Germline V lookup: CDR1 MDHEN, CDR2 SYDVKM. The CDR3 loop reads CASSFLGRGYTF. Written as DNA, the CDR3 is TGTGCCAGCAGTTTCCTCGGTCGGGGCTACACCTTC.

This clonotype has a handful of counts. The J gene is TRBJ1-5, the V gene TRBV4-1, with D perhaps matching TRBD1 (5 bases). V lost 6 bases, J lost 7 bases, and 13 bases lay in between. Germline V lookup: CDR1 MGHRA, CDR2 YSYEKL. The CDR3 totals 13 residues. The CDR3 loop is CASSTQGGQPQHF. As DNA, the CDR3 is TGCGCCAGCAGTACCCAGGGCGGGCAGCCCCAGCATTTT.

Concerning this clonotype: An end of the junction differs from the germline gene, which may be a read error. This chain links TRBV20-1 with TRBJ1-5; D not resolved. Looked up from germline, CDR1 is DFQATT and CDR2 is SNEGSKA (reference sequence). The CDR3 runs 16 residues. Here the CDR3 DNA reads TGCAGTGCTCTTGACCCGAAACAGAGTAGCAATCAGCACCAGCATTTT. Its protein product is CSALDPKQSSNQHQHF.

The chain recombines TRBV6-2 or TRBV6-3 with TRBJ2-1; TRBD2 matches at 7 bases. This CDR3 has 16 amino acids. With V trimmed by 2 bases and J by 0 bases, 4 bases remained unmatched. Germline CDR1 and CDR2: MNHEY and SVGEGT. In DNA, the CDR3 is TGTGCCAGCAGTTACCCCAGACTAGCCTCCTACAATGAGCAGTTCTTC. This codes for CASSYPRLASYNEQFF.

The V gene is TRBV5-1, the J gene TRBJ2-5; tentatively, D is TRBD1 (6 bases). The CDR3 is 15 residues long. Germline assignment: CDR1 SGHRS and CDR2 YFSETQ. Trimming cost V 7 bases and J 3 bases, with 19 bases left between them. The DNA for the CDR3 is TGCGCCAGCCAATCTATGGGGGCCGTGGAAGAGACCCAGTACTTC. Amino acid sequence: CASQSMGAVEETQYF.

This clonotype was observed a handful of times. The rearrangement joins TRBV7-9 to TRBJ2-3; unclear D gene. The CDR3 extends over 14 amino acids. Trimming stripped 5 bases from V and 4 bases from J, with 13 bases between. Germline V gene lookup returns CDR1 SEHNR and CDR2 FQNEAQ (reference sequence). The CDR3 sequence is CASSLMGSADTQYF. In nucleotides, the CDR3 is TGTGCCAGCAGCCTTATGGGGTCGGCAGATACGCAGTATTTT.

This clonotype appeared once. Given a much more abundant clone one base away, this may be a read error. This chain uses TRBV6-2 or TRBV6-3 with TRBJ2-1; 10 nucleotides agree with TRBD2. Losses at the gene ends were 5 bases for V and 15 bases for J; bases not matched to a gene: 19. Germline CDR1 MNHEY, CDR2 SVGEGT. The CDR3 consists of 16 residues. The CDR3 DNA sequence: TGTGCCAGCAGTACCCCCGGACGAGCGGGAGGGCCCAGGCCGTTCTTC. Residues: CASSTPGRAGGPRPFF.

This chain joins TRBV5-1 and TRBJ1-2, with 7 bases that match TRBD1. Germline values: CDR1 SGHRS, CDR2 YFSETQ. CDR3 length: 15 amino acids. The ends lost 4 bases at V and 7 bases at J; junction bases unmatched: 13. The CDR3 bases are TGCGCCAGCAGCATGACCTCCGACAGGGTCTCTGGCTACACCTTC. It yields the protein CASSMTSDRVSGYTF.

The rearrangement joins TRBV19 to TRBJ2-1, with a possible D match to TRBD2 (5 bases). Germline V gives CDR1 LNHDA, CDR2 SQIVND (reference sequence). The length of the CDR3 is 14 residues. V was trimmed by 7 bases and J by 8 bases, leaving 18 bases between them. CDR3 sequence reads: CASNDDAGEYEQFF. CDR3 nucleotides: TGTGCCAGTAACGATGACGCGGGCGAGTATGAGCAGTTCTTC. The complete variable domain, with remaining parts taken from reference TRBV19 and TRBJ2-1, reads DGGITQSPKYLFRKEGQNVTLSCEQNLNHDAMYWYRQDPGQGLRLIYYSQIVNDFQKGDIAEGYSVSREKKESFPLTVTSAQKNPTAFYLCASNDDAGEYEQFFGPGTRLTVL.

This sequence joins TRBV27 and TRBJ2-2; 8 positions agree with TRBD2. Germline V lookup: CDR1 MNHEY, CDR2 SMNVEV (reference sequence). The trim removed 5 bases at V and 5 bases at J, leaving 13 bases unmatched. The length of the CDR3 is 17 residues. The CDR3 coding sequence is TGTGCCAGCAGTCGCCAGAGGGCGGGAGGCAGGACCGGGGAGCTGTTTTTT. Translating gives CASSRQRAGGRTGELFF.

The chain recombines TRBV2 with TRBJ1-5; D is unclear. The CDR3 is 13 residues long. Trimming took 5 bases from V and 7 from J, leaving 12 bases between them. Germline V gives CDR1 SNHLY, CDR2 FYNNEI. CDR3 sequence (DNA): TGTGCCAGCAGTCCCACGTTCCAACAGCCCCAGCATTTT. This codes for CASSPTFQQPQHF.

This clonotype was detected ten times or more. V is TRBV10-3 and J is TRBJ2-2; 8 bases agree with TRBD1. This CDR3 contains 15 residues. The V and J ends lost 4 bases and 4 bases, in that order; junction bases with no gene match: 5. Germline lookup yields CDR1 ENHRY and CDR2 SYGVKD. CDR3: CAISGFQGATGELFF. In DNA form, the CDR3 reads TGTGCCATCAGTGGTTTCCAGGGGGCCACCGGGGAGCTGTTTTTT.

This clonotype was detected many times. The gene calls are TRBV20-1 and TRBJ2-7; unclear D gene. The CDR3 has 14 amino acids. Trimming pared 5 bases from V and 3 bases from J, leaving 17 bases between. The V gene's germline CDR1 is DFQATT and CDR2 SNEGSKA (reference sequence). The CDR3 DNA reads as TGCAGTGCTTCTCGTCGGACCCGCGGCTACGAGCAGTACTTC. It encodes CSASRRTRGYEQYF.

This clonotype was observed a handful of times. This chain links TRBV28 with TRBJ2-3; perhaps D is TRBD1 or TRBD2 (5 bases each). CDR3 length equals 14 residues. Germline CDR1 is MDHEN and CDR2 is SYDVKM. Trimming removed 3 bases from V and 4 bases from J, with 11 bases in between. The CDR3 DNA is TGTGCCAGCAGTTTGGGCAGGGACGCAGATACGCAGTATTTT. Its protein is CASSLGRDADTQYF.

This clonotype has just one count. Its ends do not fully match the called genes, so a read error is possible. The chain employs TRBV10-3 and TRBJ1-2; 7 nucleotides match TRBD1. This CDR3 spans 13 amino acids. The V gene's germline CDR1 is ENHRY and CDR2 SYGVKD. The CDR3 region is CGISDRETYGYTF. The CDR3 coding sequence is TGTGGCATCAGTGACAGGGAAACCTATGGCTACACCTTC.

At least ten counts were recorded for this clonotype. The chain has TRBV11-3 and TRBJ2-7, with D possibly being TRBD2 (6 bases). This CDR3 comprises 14 residues. The germline V gene has CDR1 SGHNT and CDR2 YENEEA. V lost 6 bases and J lost 2, with 14 bases in between. CDR3: CASRRSGVPYEQYF. DNA for the CDR3: TGTGCCAGCAGGAGATCGGGGGTACCCTACGAGCAGTACTTC.

The chain combines TRBV7-2 with TRBJ2-2, with 7 bases aligning to TRBD1. This CDR3 has 16 amino acids. Germline CDR1 reads SGHTA; CDR2 reads FQGNSA. V was pared by 5 bases and J by 4 bases, with 10 bases of the junction left unmatched. The CDR3 DNA is TGTGCCAGCAGCCTCCCGACAGGGAGAGCCACCGGGGAGCTGTTTTTT. Protein product: CASSLPTGRATGELFF.

With respect to this clonotype: Germline and junction disagree at one end, which may indicate a read error. This chain connects TRBV7-3 to TRBJ2-2, with 7 bases fitting TRBD2. Germline V gene sequence: CDR1 SGHTA, CDR2 FQGTGA. The CDR3 is made up of 16 amino acids. CDR3: CASNLNSGGSAGELFF. The CDR3, as DNA: TGTGCCAGCAACTTAAATTCGGGGGGAAGCGCCGGGGAGCTGTTTTTT.